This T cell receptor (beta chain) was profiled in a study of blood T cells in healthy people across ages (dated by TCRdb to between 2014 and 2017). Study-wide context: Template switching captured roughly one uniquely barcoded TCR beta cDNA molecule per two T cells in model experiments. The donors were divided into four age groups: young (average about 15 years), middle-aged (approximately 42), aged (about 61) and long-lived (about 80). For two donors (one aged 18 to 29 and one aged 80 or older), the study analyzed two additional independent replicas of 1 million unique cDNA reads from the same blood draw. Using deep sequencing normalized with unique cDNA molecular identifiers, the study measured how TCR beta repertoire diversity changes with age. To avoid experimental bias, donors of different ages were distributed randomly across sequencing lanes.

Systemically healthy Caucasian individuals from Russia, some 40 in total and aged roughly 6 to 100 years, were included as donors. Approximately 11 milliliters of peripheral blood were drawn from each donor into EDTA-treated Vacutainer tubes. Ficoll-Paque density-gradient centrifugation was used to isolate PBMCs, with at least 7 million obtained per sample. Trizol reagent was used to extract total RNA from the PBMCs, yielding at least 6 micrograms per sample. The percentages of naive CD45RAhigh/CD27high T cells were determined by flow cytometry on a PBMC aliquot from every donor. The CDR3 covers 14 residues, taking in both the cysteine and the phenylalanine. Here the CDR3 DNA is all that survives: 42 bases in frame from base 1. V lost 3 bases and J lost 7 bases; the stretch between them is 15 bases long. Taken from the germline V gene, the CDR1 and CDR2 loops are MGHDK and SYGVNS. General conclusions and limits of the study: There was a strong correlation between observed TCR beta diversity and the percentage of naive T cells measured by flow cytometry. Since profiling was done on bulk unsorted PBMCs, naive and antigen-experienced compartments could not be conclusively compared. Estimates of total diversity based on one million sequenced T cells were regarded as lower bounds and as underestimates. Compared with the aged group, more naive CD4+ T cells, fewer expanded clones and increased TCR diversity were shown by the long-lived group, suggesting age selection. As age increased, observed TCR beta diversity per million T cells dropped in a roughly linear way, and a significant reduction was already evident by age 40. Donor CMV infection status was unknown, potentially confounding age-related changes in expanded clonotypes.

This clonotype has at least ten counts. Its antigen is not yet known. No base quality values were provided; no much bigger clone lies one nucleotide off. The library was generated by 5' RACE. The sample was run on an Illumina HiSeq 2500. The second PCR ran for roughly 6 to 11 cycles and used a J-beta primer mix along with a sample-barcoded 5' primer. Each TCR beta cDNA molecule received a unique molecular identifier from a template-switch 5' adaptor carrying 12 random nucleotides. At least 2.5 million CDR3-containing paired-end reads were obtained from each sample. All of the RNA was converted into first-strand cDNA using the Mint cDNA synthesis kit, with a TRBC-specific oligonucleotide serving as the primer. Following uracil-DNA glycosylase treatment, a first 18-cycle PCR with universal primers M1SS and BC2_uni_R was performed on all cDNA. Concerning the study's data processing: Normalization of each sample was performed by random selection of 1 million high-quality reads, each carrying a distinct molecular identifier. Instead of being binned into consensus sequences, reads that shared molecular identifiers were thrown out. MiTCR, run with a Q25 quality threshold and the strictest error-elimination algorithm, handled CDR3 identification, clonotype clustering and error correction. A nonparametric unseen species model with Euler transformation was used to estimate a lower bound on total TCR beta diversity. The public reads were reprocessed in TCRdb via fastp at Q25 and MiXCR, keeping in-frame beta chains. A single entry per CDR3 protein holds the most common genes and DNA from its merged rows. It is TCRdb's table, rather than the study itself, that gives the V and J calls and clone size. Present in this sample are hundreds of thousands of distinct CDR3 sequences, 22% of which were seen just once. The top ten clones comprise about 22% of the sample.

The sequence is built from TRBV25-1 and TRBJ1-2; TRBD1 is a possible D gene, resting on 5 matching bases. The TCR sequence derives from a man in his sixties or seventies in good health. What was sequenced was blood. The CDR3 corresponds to CASSDYRIGLGYTF. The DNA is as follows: TGTGCCAGCAGTGATTACAGGATAGGGCTTGGCTACACCTTC.